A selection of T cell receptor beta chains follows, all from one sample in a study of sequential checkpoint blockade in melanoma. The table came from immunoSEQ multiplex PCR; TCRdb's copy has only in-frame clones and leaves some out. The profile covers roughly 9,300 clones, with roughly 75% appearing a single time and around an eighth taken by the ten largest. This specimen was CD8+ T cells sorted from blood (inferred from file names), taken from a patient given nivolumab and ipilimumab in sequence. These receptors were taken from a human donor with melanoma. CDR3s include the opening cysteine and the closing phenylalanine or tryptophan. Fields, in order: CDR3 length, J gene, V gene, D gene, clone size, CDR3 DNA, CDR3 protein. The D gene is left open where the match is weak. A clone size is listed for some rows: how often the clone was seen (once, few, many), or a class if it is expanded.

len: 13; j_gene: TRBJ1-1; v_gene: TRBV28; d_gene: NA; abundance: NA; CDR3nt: TGTGCCAGCAGTTTAGGAGATAACACTGAAGCTTTCTTT; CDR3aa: CASSLGDNTEAFF
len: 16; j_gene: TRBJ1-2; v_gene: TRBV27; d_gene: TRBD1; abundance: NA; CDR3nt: TGTGCCAGCAGTCTCCGGACAGGCTTACTTGGTGGTGGCTACACCTTC; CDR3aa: CASSLRTGLLGGGYTF
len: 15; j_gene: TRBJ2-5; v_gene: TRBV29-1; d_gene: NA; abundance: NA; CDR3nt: TGCAGCGTTGAAACTAGTAGGATAGTGGGAGAGACCCAGTACTTC; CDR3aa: CSVETSRIVGETQYF
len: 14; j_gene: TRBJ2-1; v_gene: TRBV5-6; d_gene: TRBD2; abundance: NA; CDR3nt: TGTGCCAGCAGCCCGGGGGGGACCGGGACCGAGCAGTTCTTC; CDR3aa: CASSPGGTGTEQFF
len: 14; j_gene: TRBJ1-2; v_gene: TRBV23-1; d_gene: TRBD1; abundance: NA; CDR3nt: TGCGCCAGCACTTTAAACAGGGGGAACTATGGCTACACCTTC; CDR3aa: CASTLNRGNYGYTF
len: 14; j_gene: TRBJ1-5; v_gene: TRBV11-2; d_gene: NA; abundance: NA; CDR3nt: TGTGCCAGCAGCTTAGAACAAAGCAATCAGCCCCAGCATTTT; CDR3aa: CASSLEQSNQPQHF
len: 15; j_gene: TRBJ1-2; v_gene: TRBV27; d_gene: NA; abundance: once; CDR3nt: TGTGCCAGCGGCAAACGATGGGACACCAACTATGGCTACACCTTC; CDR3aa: CASGKRWDTNYGYTF
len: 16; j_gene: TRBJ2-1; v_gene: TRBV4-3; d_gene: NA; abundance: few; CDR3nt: TGCGCCAGCAGCCAAGACCAGCGGGCGACCTACAATGAGCAGTTCTTC; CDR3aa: CASSQDQRATYNEQFF
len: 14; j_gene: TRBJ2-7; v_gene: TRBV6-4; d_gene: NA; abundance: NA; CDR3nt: TGTGCCAGCAGTGACTCGATGGCCTCTCGCGAGCAGTACTTC; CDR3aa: CASSDSMASREQYF
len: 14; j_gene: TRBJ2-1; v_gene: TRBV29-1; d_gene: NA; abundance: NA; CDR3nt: TGCAGCGTTACCGACTCGACGGATAACAATGAGCAGTTCTTC; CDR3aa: CSVTDSTDNNEQFF
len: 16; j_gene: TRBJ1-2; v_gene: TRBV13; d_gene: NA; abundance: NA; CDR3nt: TGTGCCAGCAGCTCCCTCCTGCGGGGCCCAGGCTATGGCTACACCTTC; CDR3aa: CASSSLLRGPGYGYTF
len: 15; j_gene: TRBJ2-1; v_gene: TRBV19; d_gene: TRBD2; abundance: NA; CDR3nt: TGTGCCAGTAGTCTTAGCGGGAGCTCCTACAATGAGCAGTTCTTC; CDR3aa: CASSLSGSSYNEQFF
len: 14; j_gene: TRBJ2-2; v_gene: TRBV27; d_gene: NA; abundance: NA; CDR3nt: TGTGCCAGCAGTCTGCAGGGGTACACCGGGGAGCTGTTTTTT; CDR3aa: CASSLQGYTGELFF
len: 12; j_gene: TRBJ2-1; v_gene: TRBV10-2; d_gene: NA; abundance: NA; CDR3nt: TGCGCCAGCAGGACAGTTTCCAATGAGCAGTTCTTC; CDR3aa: CASRTVSNEQFF
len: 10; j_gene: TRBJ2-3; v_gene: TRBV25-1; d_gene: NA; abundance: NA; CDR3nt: TGTGCCACAGAAGCAGATACGCAGTATTTT; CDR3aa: CATEADTQYF
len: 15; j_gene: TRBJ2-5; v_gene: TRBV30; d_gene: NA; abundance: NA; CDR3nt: TGTGCCTGGAGTGTACTAGGACCGTCACAAGAGACCCAGTACTTC; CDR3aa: CAWSVLGPSQETQYF
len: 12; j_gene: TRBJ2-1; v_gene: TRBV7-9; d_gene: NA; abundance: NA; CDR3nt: TGTGCCAGCAGCAAAGTCGGGAATGAGCAGTTCTTC; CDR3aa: CASSKVGNEQFF
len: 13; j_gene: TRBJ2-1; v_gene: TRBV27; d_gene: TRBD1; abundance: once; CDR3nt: TGTGCCAGCGCGGACAGGGGGCCGCTTGAGCAGTTCTTC; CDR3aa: CASADRGPLEQFF
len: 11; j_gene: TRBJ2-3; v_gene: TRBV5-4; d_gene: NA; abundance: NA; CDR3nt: TGTGCCAGCAGCTCGACAGATACGCAGTATTTT; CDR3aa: CASSSTDTQYF
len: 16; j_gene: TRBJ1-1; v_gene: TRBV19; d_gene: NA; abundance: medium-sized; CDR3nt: TGTGCCAGTAGTATCGGAGTGGGCGGGGACCTAAGGGAAGCTTTCTTT; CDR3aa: CASSIGVGGDLREAFF
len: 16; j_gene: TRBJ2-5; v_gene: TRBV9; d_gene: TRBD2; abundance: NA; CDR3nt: TGTGCCAGCAGCTCCGGGACTAGCGGATTCCAAGAGACCCAGTACTTC; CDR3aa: CASSSGTSGFQETQYF
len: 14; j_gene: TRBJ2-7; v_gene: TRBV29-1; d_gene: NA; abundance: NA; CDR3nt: TGCAGCGTTGCCGGGAGCTACCAATCCTACGAGCAGTACTTC; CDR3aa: CSVAGSYQSYEQYF
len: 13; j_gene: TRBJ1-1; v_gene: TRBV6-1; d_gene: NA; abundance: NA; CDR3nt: TGTGCCAGCCTCACAGCGGCTAACACTGAAGCTTTCTTT; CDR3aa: CASLTAANTEAFF
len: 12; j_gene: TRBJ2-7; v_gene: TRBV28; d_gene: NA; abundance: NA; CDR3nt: TGTGCCAGCAGTTTAACGGGATGGGAGCAGTACTTC; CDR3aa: CASSLTGWEQYF
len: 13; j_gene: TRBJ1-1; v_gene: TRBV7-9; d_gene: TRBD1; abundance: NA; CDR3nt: TGTGCCAGCAGCCCAGGACAGGGGATTGAAGCTTTCTTT; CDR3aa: CASSPGQGIEAFF
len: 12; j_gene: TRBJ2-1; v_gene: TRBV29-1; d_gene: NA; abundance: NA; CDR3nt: TGCAGCGTTGAATCGGCCGGGAATGAGCAGTTCTTC; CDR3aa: CSVESAGNEQFF
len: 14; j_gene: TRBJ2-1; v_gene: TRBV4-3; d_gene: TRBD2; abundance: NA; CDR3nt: TGCGCCAGCAGCCAATCGGGACTAGAGGATGAGCAGTTCTTC; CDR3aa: CASSQSGLEDEQFF
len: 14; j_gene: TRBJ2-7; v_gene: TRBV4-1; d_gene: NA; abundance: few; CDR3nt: TGCGCCAGCAGCCAAGGTGTCGGCTCCTACGAGCAGTACTTC; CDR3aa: CASSQGVGSYEQYF
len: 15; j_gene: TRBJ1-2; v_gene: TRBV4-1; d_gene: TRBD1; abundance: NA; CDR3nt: TGCGCCAGCAGCCAGGTGACAGGGTCTGGCTATGGCTACACCTTC; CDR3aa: CASSQVTGSGYGYTF
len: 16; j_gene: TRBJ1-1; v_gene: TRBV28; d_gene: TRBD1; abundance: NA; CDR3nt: TGTGCCAGCAGTTCCAGACAGGGGGCTCTAATGGATGAAGCTTTCTTT; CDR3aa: CASSSRQGALMDEAFF
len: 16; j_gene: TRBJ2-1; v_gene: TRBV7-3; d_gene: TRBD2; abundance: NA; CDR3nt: TGTGCCAGCAGCCCTTTCCCGGGACTAGCGGGCAATGAGCAGTTCTTC; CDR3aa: CASSPFPGLAGNEQFF
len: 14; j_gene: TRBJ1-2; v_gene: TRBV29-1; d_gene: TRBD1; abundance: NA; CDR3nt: TGCAGCGTTGAAGATGACAGGGAAGTCTATGGCTACACCTTC; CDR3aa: CSVEDDREVYGYTF
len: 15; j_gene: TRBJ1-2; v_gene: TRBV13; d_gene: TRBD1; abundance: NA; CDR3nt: TGTGCCAGCAGCTCGCGGGACAGGGGGTTAGATGGCTACACCTTC; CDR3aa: CASSSRDRGLDGYTF
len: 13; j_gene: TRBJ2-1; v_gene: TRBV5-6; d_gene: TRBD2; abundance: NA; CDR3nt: TGTGCCAGCAGCGCAGCGGGGCACAATGAGCAGTTCTTC; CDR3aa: CASSAAGHNEQFF
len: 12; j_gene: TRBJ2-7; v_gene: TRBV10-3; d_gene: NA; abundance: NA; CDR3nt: TGTGCCATCAGTGACACGGGTTACGAGCAGTACTTC; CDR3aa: CAISDTGYEQYF
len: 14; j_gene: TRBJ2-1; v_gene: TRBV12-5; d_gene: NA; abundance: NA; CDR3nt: TGTGCTAGTGGTTTGGGGACGGGACTGAATGAGCAGTTCTTC; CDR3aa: CASGLGTGLNEQFF
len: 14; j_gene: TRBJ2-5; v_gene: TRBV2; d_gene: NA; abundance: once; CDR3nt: TGTGCCAGCAGTGAAGGACAGGTCGGAGAGACCCAGTACTTC; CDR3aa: CASSEGQVGETQYF